This TCR beta chain was documented in a study of T cell changes during pregnancy in multiple sclerosis. This clone appeared a few times. Using immunoSEQ multiplex PCR, the repertoire was profiled, and TCRdb retains in-frame clones only, with some absent. The sample has 50,000 to 65,000 clones, roughly 92% seen once; the top ten hold 2.5% to 4%. Sequencing was performed on CD8+ T cells from peripheral blood mononuclear cells, taken in the second trimester of pregnancy. This TCR was recovered from a female donor with multiple sclerosis, enrolled in a pregnancy study.

The DNA of the CDR3 is TGTGCCACCAGCAGATCCCCATCTGGGGCCAACGTCCTGACTTTC. As protein: CATSRSPSGANVLTF. The chain combines TRBV15 with TRBJ2-6; D is unresolved. The CDR3 length is 15 residues. V was pared by 2 bases and J by 1 base, with 6 bases between. Per the germline V gene, CDR1 is LNHNV and CDR2 is YYDKDF (reference sequence).